A single sample gave rise to the 27 T cell receptor beta chains below, sequenced in a study of CD8 T cells in Susac syndrome. RNA in amounts of 0.5 to 1 ug was reverse transcribed with random hexamers. TCRdb fed the immunoSEQ multiplex PCR reads into MiXCR, producing one record per CDR3 protein. Of roughly 220,000 distinct CDR3 sequences in the sample, 94% were seen once. The sequencing input was CD4+ T cells from PBMCs. These receptors were taken from a human donor with Susac syndrome.

V gene TRBV3-1 combines with J gene TRBJ1-2; D uncertain. The V end lost 0 bases, the J end lost 8 bases, and 10 bases lay between the germline ends. The germline CDR1 and CDR2 sequences are LGHDT and YNNKEL (reference sequence). This CDR3 spans 13 amino acids. CDR3 DNA sequence: TGTGCCAGCAGCCAAGAGGGGTTTGGAGGCTACACCTTC. This sequence encodes CASSQEGFGGYTF.

CDR3 coding DNA: TGTGCCAGCAGTTTGCGACTAGCGGGGGCCACAGATACGCAGTATTTT. This gives the protein CASSLRLAGATDTQYF. The V and J genes are TRBV12-3 or TRBV12-4 and TRBJ2-3, with 12 positions matching TRBD2. CDR3 length equals 16 residues. The junction had 3 bases not matched to a gene; V was cut back by 3 bases and J by 2 bases.

The chain has TRBV30 and TRBJ2-2; 10 nucleotides match TRBD1. The germline CDR1 and CDR2 sequences are GTSNPN and SVGIG (reference sequence). J gave up 4 bases and V 3 bases, and 5 bases lay outside the gene matches. The CDR3 loop spans 15 amino acids. CDR3 amino acids: CAWSGDRGGTGELFF. The CDR3 DNA reads TGTGCCTGGAGCGGGGACAGGGGAGGCACCGGGGAGCTGTTTTTT.

CDR3 DNA sequence: TGCGCCAGCAGCCAAGTCCCGCGGGGATCGACCGGGGAGCTGTTTTTT. This encodes CASSQVPRGSTGELFF. J is TRBJ2-2 and V is TRBV4-3; tentative D call: TRBD2 (6 bases). Germline CDR1 reads LGHNA; CDR2 reads YSLEER. The CDR3 totals 16 residues. V was shortened by 1 base and J by 5 bases, with 14 bases between the two germline ends.

This clonotype was observed a single time. The rearrangement uses TRBV6-5 and TRBJ2-4; 8 bases fit TRBD2. Germline CDR1 reads MNHEY; CDR2 reads SVGAGI. This CDR3 is built from 15 residues. The V segment lost 8 bases and the J segment 0 bases; nucleotides outside the gene matches: 6. The CDR3 DNA is TGTGCCAGCGGGACGCGGGGGGAAGCCAAAAACATTCAGTACTTC. The encoded protein is CASGTRGEAKNIQYF.

The CDR3 spells CSAWGGQGNTIYF. CDR3 DNA: TGCAGCGCCTGGGGGGGGCAAGGAAACACCATATATTTT. The V and J genes are TRBV29-1 and TRBJ1-3, with D maybe TRBD1 (6 bases). CDR3 length: 13 amino acids. The germline CDR1 and CDR2 sequences are SQVTM and ANQGSEA. The ends were cut back, 7 bases at V and 4 bases at J, with 14 bases in the middle.

The chain combines TRBV24-1 with TRBJ2-3; D is uncertain. Trimming took 4 bases from V and 0 from J, leaving 4 bases between them. This CDR3 has 13 amino acids. The germline V gene encodes CDR1 KGHDR and CDR2 SFDVKD. The CDR3 spells CATSEGSTDTQYF. The DNA of the CDR3 is TGTGCCACCAGTGAAGGCAGCACAGATACGCAGTATTTT.

The V gene is TRBV7-2, the J gene TRBJ2-1; D ambiguous. Trimming took off 5 bases at V and 3 bases at J, with 14 bases between the two ends. The CDR3 length is 15 residues. Germline V gene lookup returns CDR1 SGHTA and CDR2 FQGNSA. The CDR3 DNA is TGTGCCAGCAGCGCGCCGAGTCTTCTCTACAATGAGCAGTTCTTC. Translating gives CASSAPSLLYNEQFF.

The rearrangement links TRBV30 to TRBJ1-1; 7 nucleotides line up with TRBD1. Trimming at V came to 3 bases and at J to 5 bases, leaving 3 bases not matched to a gene. CDR3 size: 12 residues. The V gene's germline CDR1 is GTSNPN and CDR2 SVGIG (reference sequence). CDR3 sequence (DNA): TGTGCCTGGAGGACAGGGAGGACTGAAGCTTTCTTT. It specifies CAWRTGRTEAFF.

V and J are TRBV7-2 and TRBJ2-7; D uncertain. Germline V gene data show CDR1 as SGHTA and CDR2 as FQGNSA. The CDR3 is 13 residues long. V shed 1 base and J shed 2 bases, with 6 bases lying between them. DNA for the CDR3: TGTGCCAGCAGCTTAGGGTCGACCTACGAGCAGTACTTC. It yields the protein CASSLGSTYEQYF.

V and J are TRBV5-1 and TRBJ1-4; no clear D. Germline V gives CDR1 SGHRS, CDR2 YFSETQ. Deletions cut 3 bases from V and 5 bases from J, with 8 bases between. CDR3 length: 13 amino acids. The CDR3 DNA reads TGCGCCAGCAGCTACCGGGAAAATGAAAAACTGTTTTTT. This gives the protein CASSYRENEKLFF.

The chain couples TRBV28 to TRBJ2-7; 7 bases fit TRBD1. The V segment lost 5 bases and the J segment 3 bases; nucleotides outside the gene matches: 7. The CDR3 contains 14 residues. Germline V gene data show CDR1 as MDHEN and CDR2 as SYDVKM. The CDR3 DNA is TGTGCCAGCAGTGGGCCGGGACAGAACTACGAGCAGTACTTC. This gives the protein CASSGPGQNYEQYF.

The gene calls are TRBV20-1 and TRBJ2-3; TRBD2 matches at 7 bases. V trimming: 3 bases; J trimming: 2 bases; junction bases outside the gene matches: 14. The CDR3 covers 17 residues. Germline V gives CDR1 DFQATT, CDR2 SNEGSKA (reference sequence). The CDR3 loop is CSASPPLRGGLTDTQYF. Written as DNA, the CDR3 is TGCAGTGCTAGTCCCCCGCTTCGCGGGGGACTCACAGATACGCAGTATTTT.

V gene TRBV11-1 combines with J gene TRBJ1-1, with D tentatively TRBD1 (6 bases). Germline lookup yields CDR1 SGHAT and CDR2 FQDESV (reference sequence). The length of the CDR3 is 11 residues. V shed 2 bases and J shed 11 bases, with 9 bases lying between them. This CDR3 is CASSLLGAAFF. The CDR3 region has the DNA TGTGCCAGCAGCTTACTGGGGGCGGCTTTCTTT.

The CDR3: CSVVIFPDSFEQYF. CDR3 DNA sequence: TGCAGCGTTGTTATCTTCCCCGACAGTTTCGAGCAGTACTTC. The V and J genes are TRBV29-1 and TRBJ2-7, with a tentative D call TRBD1 (5 bases). With 4 bases removed from V and 6 bases from J, the gap between germline ends came to 19 bases. Germline CDR1 is SQVTM and CDR2 is ANQGSEA. CDR3 length equals 14 residues.

The rearrangement links TRBV20-1 to TRBJ1-6; TRBD1 aligns across 9 bases. The CDR3 spans 16 residues. V was clipped by 4 bases and J by 5 bases; unmatched bases: 9. Per germline, CDR1 DFQATT and CDR2 SNEGSKA (reference sequence). CDR3 protein: CSAILTGGADNSPLHF. The CDR3 DNA sequence: TGCAGTGCTATACTTACAGGGGGCGCAGATAATTCACCCCTCCACTTT.

V is TRBV18 and J is TRBJ2-5; D perhaps matches TRBD2 (6 bases). Germline V gives CDR1 KGHSH, CDR2 LQKENI. The CDR3 runs to 13 residues. The V end was cut by 3 bases, the J end by 1 base, with 6 bases between. CDR3 amino acids: CASSPGGQETQYF. The CDR3 DNA follows: TGTGCCAGCTCACCGGGGGGCCAAGAGACCCAGTACTTC.

The CDR3 loop is CASSPLGITDTQYF. The DNA of the CDR3 is TGTGCCAGCAGCCCACTAGGGATCACAGATACGCAGTATTTT. This chain links TRBV28 with TRBJ2-3; weak D call: TRBD2 (5 bases). V lost 6 bases and J lost 2, with 12 bases in between. The CDR3 is 14 amino acids. The germline V gene encodes CDR1 MDHEN and CDR2 SYDVKM.

This clonotype occurred a few times. The rearrangement links TRBV29-1 to TRBJ2-7; 8 nucleotides line up with TRBD2. Trimming at V came to 4 bases and at J to 2 bases, leaving 7 bases not matched to a gene. Per germline, CDR1 SQVTM and CDR2 ANQGSEA. The CDR3 runs 14 residues. This chain's CDR3 is CSVGVAGTTYEQYF. In nucleotides, the CDR3 is TGCAGCGTTGGGGTAGCGGGGACTACCTACGAGCAGTACTTC.

The chain is built from TRBV11-2 and TRBJ1-3; unclear D gene. The CDR3 is 15 residues long. In germline, CDR1 is SGHAT, CDR2 FQNNGV. V shed 5 bases and J shed 0 bases, with 11 bases lying between them. The DNA of the CDR3 is TGTGCCAGCAGCCCCCGCTGGGGCTCTGGAAACACCATATATTTT. It translates to CASSPRWGSGNTIYF.

The chain carries TRBV20-1 and TRBJ1-5; D remains ambiguous. Germline CDR1 is DFQATT and CDR2 is SNEGSKA (reference sequence). The CDR3 is made up of 14 amino acids. Trimming stripped 5 bases from V and 0 bases from J, with 11 bases between. The CDR3 DNA follows: TGCAGTGCTTCCCCCGGTGCTAGCAATCAGCCCCAGCATTTT. It is translated as CSASPGASNQPQHF.

The chain uses TRBV2 and TRBJ1-5; TRBD1 agrees at 8 bases. CDR3 length: 12 amino acids. Germline CDR1 reads SNHLY; CDR2 reads FYNNEI. V was pared by 6 bases and J by 9 bases, with 4 bases of the junction left unmatched. The CDR3 is CASRRGQGPQHF. In DNA form, the CDR3 reads TGTGCCAGCAGAAGAGGACAGGGGCCCCAGCATTTT.

The chain joins TRBV10-3 to TRBJ2-2; 9 bases line up with TRBD1. CDR3 size: 15 residues. From germline, CDR1 is ENHRY and CDR2 SYGVKD. V lost 6 bases to trimming and J lost 3 bases; unmatched junction nucleotides: 5. CDR3 protein: CAISKDRGDTGELFF. The CDR3 DNA reads TGTGCCATCAGCAAGGACAGGGGTGACACCGGGGAGCTGTTTTTT.

This clonotype was seen only once. The rearrangement joins TRBV19 to TRBJ2-5; D not resolved. CDR3 length: 12 amino acids. From germline, CDR1 is LNHDA and CDR2 SQIVND (reference sequence). The germline V and J ends were trimmed by 7 bases and 3 bases, with 9 bases remaining between them. Here the CDR3 DNA reads TGTGCCAGTATTACCCCTGAAGAGACCCAGTACTTC. Amino acids: CASITPEETQYF. The full variable domain, its missing parts supplied by reference TRBV19 and TRBJ2-5, is DGGITQSPKYLFRKEGQNVTLSCEQNLNHDAMYWYRQDPGQGLRLIYYSQIVNDFQKGDIAEGYSVSREKKESFPLTVTSAQKNPTAFYLCASITPEETQYFGPGTRLLVL.

The CDR3 spells CASSGTTGATNEKLFF. The CDR3 nucleotides read TGTGCCAGCAGCGGGACGACAGGAGCAACTAATGAAAAACTGTTTTTT. The chain employs TRBV5-6 and TRBJ1-4; TRBD1 might be the D (6 bases). Trimming pared 4 bases from V and 0 bases from J, leaving 13 bases between. Germline V lookup: CDR1 SGHDT, CDR2 YYEEEE. The CDR3 sequence is 16 residues long.

The rearrangement joins TRBV19 to TRBJ1-1; no definite D call. Germline lookup yields CDR1 LNHDA and CDR2 SQIVND (reference sequence). V shed 8 bases and J shed 4 bases, with 14 bases lying between them. This CDR3 has 13 residues. The CDR3 region has the DNA TGTGCCAGTTCGCCGGTCGCGGGCACTGAAGCTTTCTTT. Translated, it gives CASSPVAGTEAFF.

CDR3 loop: CAWTTYANGYTF. The CDR3 coding sequence is TGTGCCTGGACAACTTACGCAAATGGCTACACCTTC. V and J are TRBV30 and TRBJ1-2; D is uncertain. Trimming stripped 4 bases from V and 6 bases from J, with 12 bases between. Germline V gives CDR1 GTSNPN, CDR2 SVGIG (reference sequence). The CDR3 sequence is 12 residues long.